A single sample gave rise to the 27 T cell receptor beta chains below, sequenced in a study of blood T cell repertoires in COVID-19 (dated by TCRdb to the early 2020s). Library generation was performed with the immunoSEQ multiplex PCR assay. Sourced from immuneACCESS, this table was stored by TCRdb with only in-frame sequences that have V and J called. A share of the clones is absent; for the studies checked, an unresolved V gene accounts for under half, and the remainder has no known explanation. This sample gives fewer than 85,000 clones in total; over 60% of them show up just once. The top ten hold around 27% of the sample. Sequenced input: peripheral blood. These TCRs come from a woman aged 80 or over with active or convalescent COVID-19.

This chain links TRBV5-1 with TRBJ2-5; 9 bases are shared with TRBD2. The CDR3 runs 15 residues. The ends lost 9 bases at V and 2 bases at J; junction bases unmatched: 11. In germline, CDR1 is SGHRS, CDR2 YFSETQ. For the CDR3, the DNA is TGCGCCACAGCCGACGGCGGGGGGGCTCAAGAGACCCAGTACTTC. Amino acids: CATADGGGAQETQYF. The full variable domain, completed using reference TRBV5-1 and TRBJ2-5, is KAGVTQTPRYLIKTRGQQVTLSCSPISGHRSVSWYQQTPGQGLQFLFEYFSETQRNKGNFPGRFSGRQFSNSRSEMNVSTLELGDSALYLCATADGGGAQETQYFGPGTRLLVL.

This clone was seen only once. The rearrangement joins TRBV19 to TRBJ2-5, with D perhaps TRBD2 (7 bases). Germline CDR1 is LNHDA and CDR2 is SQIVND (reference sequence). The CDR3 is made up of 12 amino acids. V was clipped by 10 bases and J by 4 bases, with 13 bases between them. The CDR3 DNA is TGTGCCACTGGGAGGGGGGGAGAGACCCAGTACTTC. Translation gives CATGRGGETQYF.

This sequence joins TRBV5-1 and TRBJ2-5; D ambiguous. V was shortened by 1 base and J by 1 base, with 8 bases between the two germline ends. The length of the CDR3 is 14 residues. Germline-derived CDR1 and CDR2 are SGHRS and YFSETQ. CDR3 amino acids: CASSLTQPQETQYF. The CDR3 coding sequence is TGCGCCAGCAGCTTGACACAGCCCCAAGAGACCCAGTACTTC.

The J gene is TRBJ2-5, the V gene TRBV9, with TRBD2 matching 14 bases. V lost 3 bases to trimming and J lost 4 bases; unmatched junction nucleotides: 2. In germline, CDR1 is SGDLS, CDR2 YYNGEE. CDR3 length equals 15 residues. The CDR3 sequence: CASSAGLAGAETQYF. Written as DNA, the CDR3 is TGTGCCAGCAGCGCGGGACTAGCGGGGGCAGAGACCCAGTACTTC.

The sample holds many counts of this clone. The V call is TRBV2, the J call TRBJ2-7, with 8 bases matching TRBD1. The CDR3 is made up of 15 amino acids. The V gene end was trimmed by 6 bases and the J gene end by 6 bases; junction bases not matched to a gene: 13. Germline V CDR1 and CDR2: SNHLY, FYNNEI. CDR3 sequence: CASSRDRGWAVEQYF. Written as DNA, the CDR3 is TGTGCCAGCAGCCGCGACAGGGGTTGGGCCGTCGAGCAGTACTTC.

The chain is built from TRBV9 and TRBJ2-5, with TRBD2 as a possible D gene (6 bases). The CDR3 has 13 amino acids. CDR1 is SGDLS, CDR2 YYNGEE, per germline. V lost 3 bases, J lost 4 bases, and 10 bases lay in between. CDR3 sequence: CASSAAGRETQYF. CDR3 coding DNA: TGTGCCAGCAGCGCGGCGGGACGAGAGACCCAGTACTTC.

The CDR3 loop reads CASSRDSGNEKLFF. In DNA form, the CDR3 reads TGTGCCAGCAGCCGGGACAGCGGCAATGAAAAACTGTTTTTT. The V call is TRBV9, the J call TRBJ1-4, with 7 bases fitting TRBD1. Germline-derived CDR1 and CDR2 are SGDLS and YYNGEE. The CDR3 contains 14 residues. Unmatched junction bases numbered 5, after V lost 4 bases and J lost 5 bases.

The CDR3 nucleotides are TGTGCCACCAGCAGCCCTGGGGCAGCGGGGGACCTCCTTAGCACAGATACGCAGTATTTT. Translating it yields CATSSPGAAGDLLSTDTQYF. V and J are TRBV15 and TRBJ2-3, with 8 bases fitting TRBD2. Germline V gene lookup returns CDR1 LNHNV and CDR2 YYDKDF (reference sequence). J gave up 0 bases and V 3 bases, and 17 bases lay outside the gene matches. This CDR3 region has 20 residues.

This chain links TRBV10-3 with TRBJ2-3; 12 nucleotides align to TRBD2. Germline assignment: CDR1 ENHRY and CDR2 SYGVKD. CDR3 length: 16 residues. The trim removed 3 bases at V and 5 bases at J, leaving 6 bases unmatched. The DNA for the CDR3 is TGTGCCATCAGTGAATTACTAGCGGGGGGCGAAGATACGCAGTATTTT. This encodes CAISELLAGGEDTQYF.

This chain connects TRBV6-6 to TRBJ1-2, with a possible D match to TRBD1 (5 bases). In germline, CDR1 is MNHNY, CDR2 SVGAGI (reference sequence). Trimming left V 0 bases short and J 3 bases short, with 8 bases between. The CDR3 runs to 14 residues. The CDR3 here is CASSYSSGYYGYTF. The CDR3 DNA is TGTGCCAGCAGTTACTCCTCAGGGTACTATGGCTACACCTTC.

The CDR3 coding sequence is TGTGCCAGCAGCCCCTACAGGGGCCAAGGCGGAACTGAAGCTTTCTTT. This encodes CASSPYRGQGGTEAFF. This rearrangement joins TRBV3-1 (or the pseudogene TRBV3-2) to TRBJ1-1; TRBD1 aligns across 7 bases. Germline assignment: CDR1 LGHDT and CDR2 YNNKEL (reference sequence). The junction had 13 bases not matched to a gene; V was cut back by 4 bases and J by 5 bases. This CDR3 has 16 residues.

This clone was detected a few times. CDR3 nucleotide sequence: TGTGCCAGCTCACCACGCAGCTTTTTAGGGACAGTCGGGGCGTATGGCTACACCTTC. Residues: CASSPRSFLGTVGAYGYTF. The rearrangement uses TRBV18 and TRBJ1-2, with 7 bases fitting TRBD1. CDR3 length: 19 residues. V dropped 1 base and J dropped 5; count of bases not matched to a gene: 19. Germline V gene data show CDR1 as KGHSH and CDR2 as LQKENI.

CDR3 nucleotides: TGTGCCAGCAGCTCCGATGACAGGGGGTTTGATCACGAGCAGTACTTC. Translating it yields CASSSDDRGFDHEQYF. The V gene is TRBV7-4, the J gene TRBJ2-7, with 9 bases that match TRBD1. Germline values: CDR1 SGHVT, CDR2 SQSDAQ. J gave up 5 bases and V 4 bases, and 12 bases lay outside the gene matches. The CDR3 has 16 amino acids. The whole variable domain, filled in from reference TRBV7-4 and TRBJ2-7, reads GAGVSQSPRYKVAKRGRDVALRCDSISGHVTLYWYRQTLGQGSEVLTYSQSDAQRDKSGRPSGRFSAERPERSVSTLKIQRTEQGDSAVYLCASSSDDRGFDHEQYFGPGTRLTVT.

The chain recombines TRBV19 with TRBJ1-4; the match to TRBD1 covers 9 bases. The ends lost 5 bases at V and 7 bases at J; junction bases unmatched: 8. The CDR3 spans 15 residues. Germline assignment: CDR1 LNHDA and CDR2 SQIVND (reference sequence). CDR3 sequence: CASSLNRGLGEKLFF. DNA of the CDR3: TGTGCCAGTAGTTTAAACAGGGGGCTCGGTGAAAAACTGTTTTTT.

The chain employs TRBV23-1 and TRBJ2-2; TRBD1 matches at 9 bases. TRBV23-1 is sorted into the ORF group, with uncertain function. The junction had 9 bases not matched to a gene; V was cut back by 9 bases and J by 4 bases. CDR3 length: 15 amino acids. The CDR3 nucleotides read TGCGCCAGGGTAGGGGGACAGGGCGGCACCGGGGAGCTGTTTTTT. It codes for CARVGGQGGTGELFF.

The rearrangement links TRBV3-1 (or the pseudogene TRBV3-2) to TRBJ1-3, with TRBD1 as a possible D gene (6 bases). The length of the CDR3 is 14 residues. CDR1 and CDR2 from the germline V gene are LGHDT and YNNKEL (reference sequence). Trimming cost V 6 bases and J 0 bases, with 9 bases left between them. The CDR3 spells CASRPRGSGNTIYF. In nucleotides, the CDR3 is TGTGCCAGCAGACCCAGGGGCTCTGGAAACACCATATATTTT.

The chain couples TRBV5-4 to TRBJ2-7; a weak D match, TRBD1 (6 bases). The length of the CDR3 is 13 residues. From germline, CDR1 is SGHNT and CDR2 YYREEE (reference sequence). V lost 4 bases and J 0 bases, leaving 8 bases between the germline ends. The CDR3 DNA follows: TGTGCCAGCAGCCCGACAGGCTCCTACGAGCAGTACTTC. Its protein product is CASSPTGSYEQYF. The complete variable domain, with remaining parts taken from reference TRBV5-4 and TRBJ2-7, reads ETGVTQSPTHLIKTRGQQVTLRCSSQSGHNTVSWYQQALGQGPQFIFQYYREEENGRGNFPPRFSGLQFPNYSSELNVNALELDDSALYLCASSPTGSYEQYFGPGTRLTVT.

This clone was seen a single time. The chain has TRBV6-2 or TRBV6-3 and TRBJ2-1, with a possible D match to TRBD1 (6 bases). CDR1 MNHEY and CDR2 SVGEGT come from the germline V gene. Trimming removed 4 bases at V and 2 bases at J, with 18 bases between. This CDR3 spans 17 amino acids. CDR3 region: CASSSVPGRTAYNEQFF. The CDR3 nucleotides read TGTGCCAGCAGTTCCGTCCCCGGGCGGACAGCCTACAATGAGCAGTTCTTC.

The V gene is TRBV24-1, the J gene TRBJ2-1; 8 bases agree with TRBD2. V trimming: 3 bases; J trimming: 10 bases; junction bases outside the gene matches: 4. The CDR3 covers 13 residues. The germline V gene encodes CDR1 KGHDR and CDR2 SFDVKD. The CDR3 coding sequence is TGTGCCACCAGTGATGGCGGGGGGAGAGAGCAGTTCTTC. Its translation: CATSDGGGREQFF.

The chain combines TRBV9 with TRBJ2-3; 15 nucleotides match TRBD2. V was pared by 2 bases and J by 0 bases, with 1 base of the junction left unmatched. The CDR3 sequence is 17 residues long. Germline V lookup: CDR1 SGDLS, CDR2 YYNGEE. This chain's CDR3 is CASSVGTSGGSTDTQYF. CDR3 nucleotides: TGTGCCAGCAGCGTCGGGACTAGCGGGGGGAGCACAGATACGCAGTATTTT.

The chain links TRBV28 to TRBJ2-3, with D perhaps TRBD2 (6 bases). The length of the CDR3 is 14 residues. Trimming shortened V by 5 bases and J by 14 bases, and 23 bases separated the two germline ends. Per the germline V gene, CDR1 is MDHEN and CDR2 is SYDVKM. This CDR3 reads CASSPLTARLDSYF. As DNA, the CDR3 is TGTGCCAGCAGTCCCCTGACAGCTCGACTAGATTCGTATTTT.

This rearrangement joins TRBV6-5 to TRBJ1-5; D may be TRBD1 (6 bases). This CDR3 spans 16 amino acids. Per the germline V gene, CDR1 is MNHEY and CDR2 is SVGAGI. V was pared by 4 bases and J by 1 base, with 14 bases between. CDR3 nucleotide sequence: TGTGCCAGCAGTTCCGGACAGCGCGGGAGCAATCAGCCCCAGCATTTT. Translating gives CASSSGQRGSNQPQHF.

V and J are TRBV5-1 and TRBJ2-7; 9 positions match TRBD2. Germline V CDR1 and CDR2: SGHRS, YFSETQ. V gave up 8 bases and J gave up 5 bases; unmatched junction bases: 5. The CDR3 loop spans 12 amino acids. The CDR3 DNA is TGCGCCAGTGGGGGACTAGCACACGAGCAGTACTTC. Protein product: CASGGLAHEQYF.

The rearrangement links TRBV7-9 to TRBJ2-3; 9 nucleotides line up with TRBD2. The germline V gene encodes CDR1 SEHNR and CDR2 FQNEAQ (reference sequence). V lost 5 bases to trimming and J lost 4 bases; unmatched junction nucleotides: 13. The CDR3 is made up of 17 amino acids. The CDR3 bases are TGTGCCAGCAGCGAATCCCCCTTAGCGGGGGTGGCAGATACGCAGTATTTT. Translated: CASSESPLAGVADTQYF.

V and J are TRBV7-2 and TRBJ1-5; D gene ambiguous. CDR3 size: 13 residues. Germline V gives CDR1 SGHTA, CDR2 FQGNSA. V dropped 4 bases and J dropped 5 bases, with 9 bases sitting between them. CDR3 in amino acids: CASSSRPDQPQHF. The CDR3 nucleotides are TGTGCCAGCAGCTCCCGTCCGGATCAGCCCCAGCATTTT.

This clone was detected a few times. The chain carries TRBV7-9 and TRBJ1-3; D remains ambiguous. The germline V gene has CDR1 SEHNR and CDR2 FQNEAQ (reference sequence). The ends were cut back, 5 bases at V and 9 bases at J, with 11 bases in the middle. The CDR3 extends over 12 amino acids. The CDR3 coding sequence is TGTGCCAGCAGCGTGGAAGAGGGCACCATATATTTT. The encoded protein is CASSVEEGTIYF.

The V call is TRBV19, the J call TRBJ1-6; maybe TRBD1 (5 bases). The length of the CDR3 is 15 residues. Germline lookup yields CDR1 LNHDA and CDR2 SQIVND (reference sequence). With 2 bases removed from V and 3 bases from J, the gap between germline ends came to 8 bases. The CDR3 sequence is CASSIMTVYNSPLHF. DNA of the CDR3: TGTGCCAGTAGTATAATGACAGTCTATAATTCACCCCTCCACTTT.